Described below is a single T cell receptor beta chain sequence and its context. These data come from a study of blood T cell repertoires in COVID-19. On the study more broadly: Sample material is recorded as cDNA or gDNA derived from T cells, B-cell-depleted T cells, or PBMCs.

This CDR3 has 14 residues. The V and J ends lost 3 bases and 4 bases, in that order; junction bases with no gene match: 6. The germline V gene has CDR1 SQVTM and CDR2 ANQGSEA. Clones were read by immunoSEQ multiplex PCR, and TCRdb kept only the in-frame ones, dropping some. Of a few hundred thousand clones listed, approximately 89% were seen once; the top ten hold under 3%. Cohorts were based on clinical histories the participants reported. Exposed enrollees encountered a COVID-19 case at some point within 2 weeks before study entry. The clonotype originates from a woman in her forties or fifties who had been exposed to COVID-19. Material: PBMCs or T cells enriched from blood (not recorded which). V usage is TRBV29-1 and J usage is TRBJ1-2, with 9 bases aligning to TRBD1. CDR3 DNA: TGCAGCGTTGATAGCGGGGACAGGGTCTATGGCTACACCTTC. It specifies CSVDSGDRVYGYTF.